The sample holds many counts of the clone carrying this TCR beta chain. Time point described: patch test 1, 2 weeks after DPC sensitization. As to treatment: therapeutic diphenylcyclopropenone sensitization with weekly scalp DPC. Unfractionated whole blood was the source of the extracted total RNA. This specimen belongs to a study of human T cells and chemical hapten exposure. Unmatched junction bases numbered 7, after V lost 0 bases and J lost 3 bases. This CDR3 is built from 16 residues. Germline-derived CDR1 and CDR2 are DFQATT and SNEGSKA (reference sequence). MiXCR was run by TCRdb on the RACE reads, yielding one entry per CDR3 protein. The sample yields about 34,000 distinct CDR3 sequences, around 6.4% seen once.

This chain links TRBV20-1 with TRBJ2-3, with 9 bases identical to TRBD2. The sequencing here drew on whole blood, taken in connection with sensitization to the hapten diphenylcyclopropenone (DPC). The clonotype comes from a woman in her twenties or thirties with alopecia areata. Some clones in this sample may be carry-over from other donors' samples. CDR3 residues: CSAREMAGGLTDTQYF. The CDR3, as DNA: TGCAGTGCTAGAGAAATGGCGGGGGGGCTTACAGATACGCAGTATTTT.